This passage covers 32 T cell receptor beta chains from one sample sequenced in a study of T-cell reconstitution after alpha-beta-depleted transplantation in children. This sample's TCRbeta library carried unique molecular identifier barcodes. TCRdb ran MiXCR on the PCR reads and lists one entry per CDR3 protein. This table has approximately 83,000 distinct CDR3 sequences, 6.5% to 8.5% appearing once. This specimen consisted of PBMCs from the stem cell graft donor, obtained from the stem cell graft. The receptors stem from a human donor who donated a stem cell graft to a child with congenital amegakaryocytic thrombocytopenia.

The sample holds many counts of this clonotype. The DNA of the CDR3 is TGTGCCAGCAGCCCAACAGCGGTCAGATCCTACGAGCAGTACTTC. It translates to CASSPTAVRSYEQYF. The rearrangement joins TRBV12-3 or TRBV12-4 to TRBJ2-7; TRBD2 is a possible D gene (5 bases). The CDR3 consists of 15 residues. V lost 6 bases to trimming and J lost 1 base, with 16 bases between them.

This clonotype was picked up many times. The CDR3 DNA reads TGCAGTGCTAGGACCGCGGTCACCGGGGAGCTGTTTTTT. Encoded protein: CSARTAVTGELFF. The rearrangement links TRBV20-1 to TRBJ2-2; unclear D gene. The germline gives CDR1 DFQATT, CDR2 SNEGSKA (reference sequence). Deletions cut 3 bases from V and 4 bases from J, with 9 bases between. CDR3 size: 13 residues.

A few counts support this clonotype. The chain is built from TRBV18 and TRBJ1-3; possibly TRBD1 for D (6 bases). The germline V and J ends were trimmed by 1 base and 3 bases, with 13 bases remaining between them. CDR1 KGHSH and CDR2 LQKENI come from the germline V gene. The CDR3 has 16 amino acids. As DNA, the CDR3 is TGTGCCAGCTCACCACGTGAGGGGGAATTTGGAAACACCATATATTTT. It is translated as CASSPREGEFGNTIYF.

This clonotype was detected ten times or more. The genes are TRBV5-6 and TRBJ2-3; D is uncertain. This CDR3 is 12 amino acids long. Germline values: CDR1 SGHDT, CDR2 YYEEEE. V was trimmed by 4 bases and J by 7 bases, leaving 10 bases between them. DNA of the CDR3: TGTGCCAGCAGCCGCAACGTTTATACGCAGTATTTT. It specifies CASSRNVYTQYF. The complete variable domain, with remaining parts taken from reference TRBV5-6 and TRBJ2-3, reads DAGVTQSPTHLIKTRGQQVTLRCSPKSGHDTVSWYQQALGQGPQFIFQYYEEEERQRGNFPDRFSGHQFPNYSSELNVNALLLGDSALYLCASSRNVYTQYFGPGTRLTVL.

In its sample, this clonotype was seen many times. The genes are TRBV5-1 and TRBJ1-6; 8 nucleotides agree with TRBD1. Trimming took 5 bases from V and 0 from J; bases not matched to a gene: 16. The CDR3 extends over 20 amino acids. Germline CDR1 is SGHRS and CDR2 is YFSETQ. This CDR3 is CASRLRPGGGTSSYNSPLHF. The CDR3 bases are TGCGCCAGCAGACTCCGTCCAGGGGGCGGTACGAGCTCCTATAATTCACCCCTCCACTTT.

This clonotype was seen ten or more times. The CDR3 loop reads CSVNGGLASDTQYF. The CDR3, as DNA: TGCAGCGTTAATGGGGGACTAGCGTCAGATACGCAGTATTTT. The genes are TRBV29-1 and TRBJ2-3; 10 bases align to TRBD2. This CDR3 is built from 14 residues. The ends lost 5 bases at V and 4 bases at J; junction bases unmatched: 6. Germline CDR1 and CDR2: SQVTM and ANQGSEA.

The chain is built from TRBV28 and TRBJ1-5; no clear D gene. The CDR3 length is 13 residues. CDR1 and CDR2 (germline): MDHEN, SYDVKM. V lost 6 bases, J lost 4 bases, and 10 bases lay in between. The CDR3 protein is CASSGRVNQPQHF. For the CDR3, the DNA is TGTGCCAGCAGCGGAAGGGTAAATCAGCCCCAGCATTTT.

In this sample, this clonotype turned up many times. The chain uses TRBV20-1 and TRBJ2-6; D call uncertain. Germline V gene sequence: CDR1 DFQATT, CDR2 SNEGSKA (reference sequence). The CDR3 loop spans 11 amino acids. The V gene lost 8 bases and the J gene lost 1 base, with 3 bases spanning the gap. CDR3 sequence (DNA): TGCAGTCTTTCTGGGGCCAACGTCCTGACTTTC. Translation gives CSLSGANVLTF.

This clonotype appeared a few times. The V gene is TRBV5-7, the J gene TRBJ1-2; no firm D call. TRBV5-7 is recorded as an ORF, its role being uncertain. The CDR3 runs to 15 residues. V was cut by 2 bases and J by 8 bases, with 19 bases left in between. Here the CDR3 DNA reads TGTGCCAGCAGCTTCTGCCCCGGGGAGACTGGCGGCTACACCTTC. This encodes CASSFCPGETGGYTF.

Many counts were recorded for this clonotype. J is TRBJ1-5 and V is TRBV28; the D is unclear. CDR1 and CDR2 from the germline V gene are MDHEN and SYDVKM. V was pared by 2 bases and J by 4 bases, with 9 bases between. The CDR3 loop spans 14 amino acids. As DNA, the CDR3 is TGTGCCAGCAGTTTAGAGGGTGGAAATCAGCCCCAGCATTTT. Protein: CASSLEGGNQPQHF.

In this sample, this clonotype turned up many times. The V gene is TRBV9, the J gene TRBJ2-1; 8 bases align to TRBD2. The germline CDR1 and CDR2 sequences are SGDLS and YYNGEE. This CDR3 comprises 17 residues. After removal of 3 bases from V and 6 bases from J, the junction contained 14 bases not matched to a gene. This CDR3 is CASSERDSGVLSNEQFF. DNA for the CDR3: TGTGCCAGCAGCGAGAGGGATAGCGGGGTCCTATCCAATGAGCAGTTCTTC.

This clonotype was detected many times. V usage is TRBV20-1 and J usage is TRBJ2-7; 15 bases align to TRBD2. The CDR3 covers 15 residues. CDR1 is DFQATT, CDR2 SNEGSKA, per germline (reference sequence). The CDR3 coding sequence is TGCAGCGGGACTAGCGGGGGGTCGAGCTCCTACGAGCAGTACTTC. It is translated as CSGTSGGSSSYEQYF.

There are many counts of this clonotype. The V and J genes are TRBV20-1 and TRBJ2-1; D is ambiguous. CDR1 and CDR2 from the germline V gene are DFQATT and SNEGSKA (reference sequence). CDR3 size: 13 residues. V was pared by 3 bases and J by 6 bases, with 12 bases between. CDR3 protein: CSARPPQPNEQFF. CDR3 DNA: TGCAGTGCTAGGCCTCCTCAACCCAATGAGCAGTTCTTC.

This clonotype was seen repeatedly, ten times or more. The chain couples TRBV7-2 to TRBJ2-4; 11 bases map to TRBD2. The V and J ends lost 4 bases and 11 bases, in that order; junction bases with no gene match: 10. The CDR3 has 15 residues. Looked up from germline, CDR1 is SGHTA and CDR2 is FQGNSA. Here the CDR3 DNA reads TGTGCCAGCAGCTCCGTAGCGGGAGGGCCCAATTTTCAGTACTTC. Amino acid sequence: CASSSVAGGPNFQYF.

This clonotype was counted ten times or more. The DNA for the CDR3 is TGTGCCAGCAGCTTGCGGCCCTGGACAGGGGAGGCAAACACCATATATTTT. Translation: CASSLRPWTGEANTIYF. The chain links TRBV5-6 to TRBJ1-3, with TRBD1 identical over 9 bases. Losses at the gene ends were 1 base for V and 6 bases for J; bases not matched to a gene: 11. This CDR3 is 17 amino acids long. Germline V gives CDR1 SGHDT, CDR2 YYEEEE.

This clonotype showed up many times. V usage is TRBV20-1 and J usage is TRBJ1-1, with TRBD1 as a possible D gene (5 bases). The CDR3 is made up of 14 amino acids. V was shortened by 1 base and J by 3 bases, with 12 bases between the two germline ends. CDR1 is DFQATT, CDR2 SNEGSKA, per germline (reference sequence). The CDR3 spells CSARGGVWDTEAFF. In nucleotides, the CDR3 is TGCAGTGCTAGAGGGGGCGTATGGGACACTGAAGCTTTCTTT.

This clonotype appeared a few times. The chain's CDR3 is CSARALAGGPEQYF. CDR3 nucleotide sequence: TGCAGTGCTAGAGCGCTAGCGGGGGGTCCCGAGCAGTACTTC. The chain combines TRBV20-1 with TRBJ2-7; TRBD2 matches 11 bases. V trimming: 1 base; J trimming: 6 bases; junction bases outside the gene matches: 5. The germline CDR1 and CDR2 sequences are DFQATT and SNEGSKA (reference sequence). This CDR3 has 14 residues.

This clonotype was observed a handful of times. V gene TRBV6-1 combines with J gene TRBJ1-5; D unresolved. V was shortened by 6 bases and J by 0 bases, with 12 bases between the two germline ends. This CDR3 region has 15 residues. Per the germline V gene, CDR1 is MNHNS and CDR2 is SASEGT. CDR3 in DNA: TGTGCCAGCAGAGAGAGTCTTATTAGCAATCAGCCCCAGCATTTT. Protein: CASRESLISNQPQHF.

In its sample, this clonotype was seen many times. J is TRBJ2-7 and V is TRBV27; D is uncertain. Germline V lookup: CDR1 MNHEY, CDR2 SMNVEV (reference sequence). The CDR3 sequence is 13 residues long. V was clipped by 6 bases and J by 1 base, with 10 bases between them. This CDR3 is CASSYGRSYEQYF. CDR3 nucleotides: TGTGCCAGCAGCTACGGACGGTCCTACGAGCAGTACTTC.

This clonotype was picked up a small number of times. V and J are TRBV7-2 and TRBJ2-7; the D is unclear. The CDR3 is 15 amino acids. Trimming took 6 bases from V and 3 from J, leaving 18 bases between them. Germline V gives CDR1 SGHTA, CDR2 FQGNSA. CDR3 residues: CASSFQEHNRYEQYF. The CDR3 nucleotides read TGTGCCAGCAGTTTCCAAGAACACAATCGCTACGAGCAGTACTTC.

Only a few counts were recorded for this clonotype. The genes are TRBV5-1 and TRBJ1-4; 9 bases are a match to TRBD1. CDR3 length equals 16 residues. Germline lookup yields CDR1 SGHRS and CDR2 YFSETQ. V shed 4 bases, J shed 7 bases, and the junction held 11 bases outside the gene matches. Written as DNA, the CDR3 is TGCGCCAGCAGCGCCGGGACAGGGAGATCTCTTGAAAAACTGTTTTTT. It is translated as CASSAGTGRSLEKLFF.

This clonotype was counted ten times or more. The chain recombines TRBV4-1 with TRBJ1-1; a weak D match, TRBD1 (6 bases). The CDR3 covers 14 residues. Germline-derived CDR1 and CDR2 are MGHRA and YSYEKL. Trimming stripped 7 bases from V and 4 bases from J, with 16 bases between. DNA of the CDR3: TGCGCCAGCACCTACAGGGTTAGGAGCACTGAAGCTTTCTTT. Translating it yields CASTYRVRSTEAFF.

This clonotype was recorded many times. J is TRBJ2-5 and V is TRBV11-2; no clear D. The germline gives CDR1 SGHAT, CDR2 FQNNGV. The V and J ends lost 6 bases and 4 bases respectively, with 9 bases between them. CDR3 size: 12 residues. CDR3 bases: TGTGCCAGCAGTCCCGTTCCAGAGACCCAGTACTTC. This codes for CASSPVPETQYF.

This clonotype has at least ten counts. CDR3 coding DNA: TGTGCCAGCAGCTTAGTGGGAAATGGGGACACTGAAGCTTTCTTT. Encoded protein: CASSLVGNGDTEAFF. The chain links TRBV7-2 to TRBJ1-1; D uncertain. The CDR3 extends over 15 amino acids. Germline V gene lookup returns CDR1 SGHTA and CDR2 FQGNSA. Trimming left V 1 base short and J 3 bases short, with 12 bases between.

This clonotype was seen only a few times. A single base separates this from a much larger clone, so it may be a read error. V and J are TRBV5-5 and TRBJ2-7, with D possibly being TRBD1 or TRBD2 (5 bases each). CDR1 is SGHKS, CDR2 YYEKEE, per germline (reference sequence). The CDR3 loop spans 16 amino acids. V dropped 3 bases and J dropped 2 bases, with 18 bases sitting between them. The CDR3 DNA reads TGTGCCAGCAGCTCGGGGCCGGGACGGGACGCCTACGAGCAGTACTTC. Its translation: CASSSGPGRDAYEQYF.

This clonotype was counted at least ten times. The V gene is TRBV20-1, the J gene TRBJ2-2; no clear D. CDR3 length: 15 amino acids. With 0 bases removed from V and 3 bases from J, the gap between germline ends came to 11 bases. Germline V CDR1 and CDR2: DFQATT, SNEGSKA (reference sequence). The CDR3 loop is CSARDEDRDTGELFF. CDR3 bases: TGCAGTGCTAGAGATGAGGACCGGGACACCGGGGAGCTGTTTTTT.

At least ten counts were recorded for this clonotype. The chain combines TRBV9 with TRBJ2-1; 7 nucleotides line up with TRBD2. Germline loops: CDR1 SGDLS, CDR2 YYNGEE. The CDR3 loop spans 16 amino acids. The junction had 10 bases not matched to a gene; V was cut back by 0 bases and J by 7 bases. CDR3 nucleotide sequence: TGTGCCAGCAGCGTAGCCTCGGGTCTAGCGGCGAATGAGCAGTTCTTC. Its protein product is CASSVASGLAANEQFF.

In its sample, this clonotype was seen many times. The chain combines TRBV10-3 with TRBJ1-2; D is ambiguous. Germline assignment: CDR1 ENHRY and CDR2 SYGVKD. The CDR3 is 11 amino acids. V was clipped by 6 bases and J by 2 bases, with 4 bases between them. The CDR3 DNA follows: TGTGCCATCAGGGGGAACTATGGCTACACCTTC. This sequence encodes CAIRGNYGYTF.

This clonotype was counted ten times or more. This rearrangement joins TRBV7-9 to TRBJ1-4; a possible D gene is TRBD1 (6 bases). Looked up from germline, CDR1 is SEHNR and CDR2 is FQNEAQ (reference sequence). V was clipped by 5 bases and J by 0 bases, with 10 bases between them. The CDR3 covers 15 residues. This chain's CDR3 is CASSRGGATNEKLFF. CDR3 sequence (DNA): TGTGCCAGCAGCCGAGGGGGGGCAACTAATGAAAAACTGTTTTTT.

This clonotype has ten or more counts. This sequence joins TRBV5-1 and TRBJ2-5, with a possible D match to TRBD2 (7 bases). Trimming shortened V by 0 bases and J by 3 bases, and 12 bases separated the two germline ends. The length of the CDR3 is 15 residues. From germline, CDR1 is SGHRS and CDR2 YFSETQ. The CDR3 DNA follows: TGCGCCAGCAGCTTGGAAGGGGGGGTTGAAGAGACCCAGTACTTC. Translated, it gives CASSLEGGVEETQYF.

The chain is built from TRBV2 and TRBJ2-7; D is undetermined. Germline-derived CDR1 and CDR2 are SNHLY and FYNNEI. The CDR3 is 13 residues long. The CDR3 spells CTICRGSSYEQYF. The DNA for the CDR3 is TGTACCATCTGCCGAGGTAGCTCCTACGAGCAGTACTTC.

At least ten counts were recorded for this clonotype. The chain links TRBV28 to TRBJ2-7; D perhaps matches TRBD2 (5 bases). The V gene's germline CDR1 is MDHEN and CDR2 SYDVKM. The CDR3 is 13 amino acids. With 3 bases removed from V and 0 bases from J, the gap between germline ends came to 6 bases. As DNA, the CDR3 is TGTGCCAGCAGTTTGGCGGGCTCCTACGAGCAGTACTTC. It encodes CASSLAGSYEQYF. Drawing the rest from reference TRBV28 and TRBJ2-7, the complete variable domain is DVKVTQSSRYLVKRTGEKVFLECVQDMDHENMFWYRQDPGLGLRLIYFSYDVKMKEKGDIPEGYSVSREKKERFSLILESASTNQTSMYLCASSLAGSYEQYFGPGTRLTVT.